This T cell receptor (beta chain) was profiled in a study of blood T cell repertoires in COVID-19. On the study more broadly: In each case, the material was cDNA or gDNA derived from T cells, B-cell-depleted T cells, or PBMCs.

Participants were aged about 18 to 100 years, lived in 24 US areas, and enrolled virtually. How the authors handled the data: For nucleated cells, counts were estimated from reference gene primer amplification. Using immunoSEQ multiplex PCR, the repertoire was profiled, and TCRdb retains in-frame clones only, with some absent. For V, J and clone size, that table is used; D and trimming come from the DNA. The sample carries some 190,000 clones, 75% to 90% recorded once. The CDR3 is 15 amino acids. V shed 6 bases and J 5 bases; nucleotides not matched to a gene: 6. Germline lookup yields CDR1 SNHLY and CDR2 FYNNEI.

Sequencing was performed on PBMCs or T cells enriched from blood (not recorded which). J is TRBJ2-7 and V is TRBV2; TRBD2 agrees at 14 bases. This clonotype was obtained from a woman between 40 and 50 years old with acute COVID-19. As DNA, the CDR3 is TGTGCCAGCAGGACGACTAGCGGGGGGGCCCACGAGCAGTACTTC. Protein: CASRTTSGGAHEQYF.